The subject of this entry is one T cell receptor beta chain. With 5 bases removed from V and 0 bases from J, the gap between germline ends came to 16 bases. The CDR3 runs 16 residues. Looked up from germline, CDR1 is SNHLY and CDR2 is FYNNEI. This sample is drawn from a study of siplizumab effects on memory and regulatory T cells. TCRdb keeps only in-frame clones here, not all; method: immunoSEQ multiplex PCR. The sample consists of 100,000 to 120,000 clones, around nine tenths of them appearing once. Sequenced material: CD4+ T cells sorted from blood. The receptor was isolated from a human donor in good health. This chain connects TRBV2 to TRBJ2-5; the D call may be TRBD1 or TRBD2 (5 bases each). The CDR3 DNA reads TGTGCCAGCAGTTCCCGAGGGACGGCGTACCAAGAGACCCAGTACTTC. It yields the protein CASSSRGTAYQETQYF.